Listed here are 19 T cell receptor beta chains from one sample, sequenced in a study of CD8+CD57+ T cells in acquired aplastic anemia. The study profiled TCR beta VDJ and CDR3 using genomic DNA as template. TCRdb called the reads again in MiXCR, with one record for every CDR3 protein. The table lists approximately 300,000 distinct CDR3 sequences, approximately 57% of them singletons. Patients picked for sequencing had shown CD8+CD57+ cell expansion detected by flow cytometry. The sequencing input was sorted CD4+, CD8+, or CD8+CD57+ T cells (not recorded which) from PBMCs. The receptor set was obtained from a human donor with aplastic anemia.

The chain links TRBV20-1 to TRBJ2-3; D possibly corresponds to TRBD1 (5 bases). Per germline, CDR1 DFQATT and CDR2 SNEGSKA (reference sequence). The CDR3 is 13 amino acids. Trimming took off 7 bases at V and 2 bases at J, with 13 bases between the two ends. The CDR3 sequence is CSGADTVTDTQYF. The CDR3 region has the DNA TGCAGTGGGGCGGACACAGTCACAGATACGCAGTATTTT.

The chain carries TRBV7-3 and TRBJ1-4, with 9 bases that match TRBD1. In germline, CDR1 is SGHTA, CDR2 FQGTGA. The CDR3 consists of 16 residues. The ends lost 5 bases at V and 4 bases at J; junction bases unmatched: 8. CDR3 in amino acids: CASSLQGTGLNEKLFF. The CDR3 DNA reads as TGTGCCAGCAGCCTCCAAGGGACAGGGCTTAATGAAAAACTGTTTTTT.

The chain couples TRBV20-1 to TRBJ1-1; 10 nucleotides align to TRBD1. V shed 6 bases, J shed 7 bases, and the junction held 8 bases outside the gene matches. Germline CDR1 and CDR2: DFQATT and SNEGSKA (reference sequence). CDR3 length: 13 residues. The CDR3 protein is CSAMTGGGSEAFF. CDR3 DNA: TGCAGTGCAATGACAGGGGGCGGGAGTGAAGCTTTCTTT.

Ten or more counts support this clonotype. J is TRBJ2-5 and V is TRBV5-1; 8 bases match TRBD1. The V and J ends lost 0 bases and 3 bases, in that order; junction bases with no gene match: 4. This CDR3 contains 15 residues. Germline values: CDR1 SGHRS, CDR2 YFSETQ. The CDR3 is CASSLAGTGKETQYF. CDR3 nucleotide sequence: TGCGCCAGCAGCTTGGCCGGGACAGGAAAAGAGACCCAGTACTTC.

In regard to this clonotype: An end of the junction differs from the germline gene, which may be a read error. The chain carries TRBV19 and TRBJ1-1; TRBD1 matches at 7 bases. In germline, CDR1 is LNHDA, CDR2 SQIVND (reference sequence). The CDR3 totals 14 residues. The CDR3 DNA is TGTGCCAGTAAAACGGTGACAGGGAACACTGAAGCCTTCTTT. It yields the protein CASKTVTGNTEAFF. Complete variable domain (other parts from reference TRBV19 and TRBJ1-1): DGGITQSPKYLFRKEGQNVTLSCEQNLNHDAMYWYRQDPGQGLRLIYYSQIVNDFQKGDIAEGYSVSREKKESFPLTVTSAQKNPTAFYLCASKTVTGNTEAFFGQGTRLTVV.

A remark on this clonotype: A read error may produce the germline difference seen at one junction end. J is TRBJ2-7 and V is TRBV5-5, with a possible D match to TRBD1 (9 bases). CDR3 length: 16 residues. The germline CDR1 and CDR2 sequences are SGHKS and YYEKEE (reference sequence). The CDR3, as DNA: TGCGCCAGCAGCGGGGGACAGGGACTCGAGGGCTACGAGCAGTACTTC. Amino acids: CASSGGQGLEGYEQYF.

This clonotype turned up a few times. The genes are TRBV15 and TRBJ1-1; TRBD1 agrees at 7 bases. Germline trimming cut 3 bases from V and 11 bases from J; bases unmatched to any gene: 15. The length of the CDR3 is 15 residues. Germline loops: CDR1 LNHNV, CDR2 YYDKDF (reference sequence). The CDR3 bases are TGTGCCACCAGCAGCCCTTTTGAGGGGGCGGTCCGGGCTTTCTTT. Its protein is CATSSPFEGAVRAFF.

This clonotype has only a few counts. The CDR3 sequence is CASSLPGPQGEQYF. CDR3 in DNA: TGCGCCAGCAGCTTGCCGGGGCCGCAAGGTGAGCAGTATTTT. The rearrangement links TRBV5-1 to TRBJ2-3; D may match TRBD1 or TRBD2 (5 bases each). V was clipped by 1 base and J by 11 bases, with 17 bases between them. Germline V gene lookup returns CDR1 SGHRS and CDR2 YFSETQ. CDR3 length equals 14 residues. The complete variable domain, with remaining parts taken from reference TRBV5-1 and TRBJ2-3, reads KAGVTQTPRYLIKTRGQQVTLSCSPISGHRSVSWYQQTPGQGLQFLFEYFSETQRNKGNFPGRFSGRQFSNSRSEMNVSTLELGDSALYLCASSLPGPQGEQYFGPGTRLTVL.

This clonotype showed up just a few times. This chain uses TRBV6-5 with TRBJ1-6; 9 bases line up with TRBD1. This CDR3 is built from 15 residues. V was pared by 6 bases and J by 9 bases, with 9 bases of the junction left unmatched. Germline-derived CDR1 and CDR2 are MNHEY and SVGAGI. CDR3 nucleotide sequence: TGTGCCAGCAGACCCCCCGGGACAGGGAGTTCACCCCTCCACTTT. It specifies CASRPPGTGSSPLHF.

About this clonotype: A single base separates this from a much larger clone, so it may be a read error. The chain uses TRBV18 and TRBJ1-2; a weak D match, TRBD1 (5 bases). V gave up 3 bases and J gave up 6 bases, with 11 bases separating them. The CDR3 is 13 residues long. Per germline, CDR1 KGHSH and CDR2 LQKENI. Here the CDR3 reads CASSPQQEDGYTF. The CDR3 region has the DNA TGTGCCAGCTCACCCCAACAGGAAGATGGCTACACCTTC.

V gene TRBV7-2 combines with J gene TRBJ2-1; no reliable D call. This CDR3 has 13 residues. Germline V gene lookup returns CDR1 SGHTA and CDR2 FQGNSA. V was clipped by 1 base and J by 6 bases, with 7 bases between them. The CDR3: CASSLGNSNEQFF. As DNA, the CDR3 is TGTGCCAGCAGCTTAGGGAATTCCAATGAGCAGTTCTTC. Complete variable domain (other parts from reference TRBV7-2 and TRBJ2-1): GAGVSQSPSNKVTEKGKDVELRCDPISGHTALYWYRQSLGQGLEFLIYFQGNSAPDKSGLPSDRFSAERTGGSVSTLTIQRTQQEDSAVYLCASSLGNSNEQFFGPGTRLTVL.

The V call is TRBV2, the J call TRBJ2-7; 8 nucleotides line up with TRBD2. Trimming removed 8 bases from V and 2 bases from J; junction bases left unmatched: 17. The germline V gene encodes CDR1 SNHLY and CDR2 FYNNEI. This CDR3 has 17 amino acids. The CDR3: CASSPLPGLELPYEQYF. The DNA of the CDR3 is TGTGCCAGCTCACCTCTGCCGGGACTAGAACTTCCCTACGAGCAGTACTTC.

This clonotype was recorded a few times. The missing conserved phenylalanine or tryptophan at the end of this CDR3 makes a read error likely. The DNA is omitted, as the CDR3 cannot be located on it reliably, and the CDR3 follows TCRdb's listing. This sequence joins TRBV15 and TRBJ2-7; TRBD2, the table's D call, lacks a check against the DNA. Germline V CDR1 and CDR2: LNHNV, YYDKDF (reference sequence). The CDR3 sequence runs 11 residues, both termini included. The CDR3 protein is CATSSPTGTRL.

This chain links TRBV15 with TRBJ1-2; no reliable D call. The germline V gene has CDR1 LNHNV and CDR2 YYDKDF (reference sequence). Between the trimmed V and J ends, which lost 3 bases and 2 bases, there was a span of 7 bases. The CDR3 sequence is 13 residues long. The CDR3 DNA reads TGTGCCACCAGCAGTTCGGCCAACTATGGCTACACCTTC. Its translation is CATSSSANYGYTF.

The chain is built from TRBV7-9 and TRBJ1-5, with 12 positions matching TRBD1. The CDR3 is 15 amino acids. CDR1 is SEHNR, CDR2 FQNEAQ, per germline (reference sequence). The V segment lost 4 bases and the J segment 11 bases; nucleotides outside the gene matches: 9. This CDR3 reads CASSWGQGAGETQHF. DNA for the CDR3: TGTGCCAGCAGCTGGGGACAGGGGGCCGGTGAGACCCAGCATTTT.

The rearrangement joins TRBV10-3 to TRBJ1-2; 8 nucleotides match TRBD1. V trimming: 2 bases; J trimming: 0 bases; junction bases outside the gene matches: 5. The CDR3 is 16 residues long. CDR1 is ENHRY, CDR2 SYGVKD, per germline. Here the CDR3 reads CAISEVRDRSNYGYTF. The DNA for the CDR3 is TGTGCCATCAGTGAGGTCCGGGACAGGTCTAACTATGGCTACACCTTC.

This clonotype came up a few times. The V call is TRBV11-2, the J call TRBJ1-6; 9 bases fit TRBD1. The germline gives CDR1 SGHAT, CDR2 FQNNGV. The CDR3 has 17 amino acids. V was clipped by 5 bases and J by 0 bases; unmatched bases: 5. CDR3 DNA: TGTGCCAGCAGCCCCGGGACAGGGAGCTCCTATAATTCACCCCTCCACTTT. This translates into CASSPGTGSSYNSPLHF.

V gene TRBV2 combines with J gene TRBJ2-3; 11 bases line up with TRBD1. The CDR3 is 16 residues long. Germline CDR1 reads SNHLY; CDR2 reads FYNNEI. J lost 3 bases, V lost 5 bases, and 7 bases had no gene match. The CDR3 nucleotides read TGTGCCAGCAGTCTCCTAGGGACAGGGGGAACAGATACGCAGTATTTT. This translates into CASSLLGTGGTDTQYF. Drawing the rest from reference TRBV2 and TRBJ2-3, the complete variable domain is EPEVTQTPSHQVTQMGQEVILRCVPISNHLYFYWYRQILGQKVEFLVSFYNNEISEKSEIFDDQFSVERPDGSNFTLKIRSTKLEDSAMYFCASSLLGTGGTDTQYFGPGTRLTVL.

This chain links TRBV9 with TRBJ2-7; D not certain. The CDR3 is 11 residues long. Per the germline V gene, CDR1 is SGDLS and CDR2 is YYNGEE. CDR3: CASGSAYEQYF. DNA for the CDR3: TGTGCTTCCGGTTCGGCCTACGAGCAGTACTTC.